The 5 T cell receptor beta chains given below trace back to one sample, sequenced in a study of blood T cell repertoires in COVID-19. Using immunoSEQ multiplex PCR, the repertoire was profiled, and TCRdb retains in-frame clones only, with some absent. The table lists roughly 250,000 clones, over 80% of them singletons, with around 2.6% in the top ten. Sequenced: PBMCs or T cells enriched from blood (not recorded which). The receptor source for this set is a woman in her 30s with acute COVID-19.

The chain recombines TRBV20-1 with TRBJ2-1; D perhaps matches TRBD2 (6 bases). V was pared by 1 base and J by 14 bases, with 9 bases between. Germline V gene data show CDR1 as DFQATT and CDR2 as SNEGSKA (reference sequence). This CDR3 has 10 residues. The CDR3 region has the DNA TGCAGTGCTAGAGCTAGCGCAGAGTTCTTC. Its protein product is CSARASAEFF.

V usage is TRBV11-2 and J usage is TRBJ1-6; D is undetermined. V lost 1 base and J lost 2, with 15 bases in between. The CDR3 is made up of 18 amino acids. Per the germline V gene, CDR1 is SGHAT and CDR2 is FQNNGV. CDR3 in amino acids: CASSLASDPLAYNSPLHF. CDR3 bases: TGTGCCAGCAGCTTAGCGTCAGACCCCCTAGCCTATAATTCACCCCTCCACTTT. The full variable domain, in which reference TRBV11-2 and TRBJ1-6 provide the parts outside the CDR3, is EAGVAQSPRYKIIEKRQSVAFWCNPISGHATLYWYQQILGQGPKLLIQFQNNGVVDDSQLPKDRFSAERLKGVDSTLKIQPAKLEDSAVYLCASSLASDPLAYNSPLHFGNGTRLTVT.

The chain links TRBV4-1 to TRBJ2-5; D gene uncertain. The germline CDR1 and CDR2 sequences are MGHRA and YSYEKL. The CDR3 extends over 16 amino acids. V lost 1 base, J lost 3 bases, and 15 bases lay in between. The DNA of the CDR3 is TGCGCCAGCAGCCAAGTCCCGGTTATCTCCGAAGAGACCCAGTACTTC. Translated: CASSQVPVISEETQYF.

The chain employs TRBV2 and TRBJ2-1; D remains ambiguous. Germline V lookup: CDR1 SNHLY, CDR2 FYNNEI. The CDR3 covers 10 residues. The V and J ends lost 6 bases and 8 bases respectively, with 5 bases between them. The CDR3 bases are TGTGCCAGCAGCCAGTATGAGCAGTTCTTC. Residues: CASSQYEQFF.

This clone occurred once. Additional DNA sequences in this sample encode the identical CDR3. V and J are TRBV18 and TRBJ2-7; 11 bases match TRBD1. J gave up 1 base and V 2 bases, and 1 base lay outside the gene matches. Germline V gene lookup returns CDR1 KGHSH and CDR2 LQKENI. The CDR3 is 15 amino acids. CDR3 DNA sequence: TGTGCCAGCTCACCAGGGACAGGGGGATCCTACGAGCAGTACTTC. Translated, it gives CASSPGTGGSYEQYF.